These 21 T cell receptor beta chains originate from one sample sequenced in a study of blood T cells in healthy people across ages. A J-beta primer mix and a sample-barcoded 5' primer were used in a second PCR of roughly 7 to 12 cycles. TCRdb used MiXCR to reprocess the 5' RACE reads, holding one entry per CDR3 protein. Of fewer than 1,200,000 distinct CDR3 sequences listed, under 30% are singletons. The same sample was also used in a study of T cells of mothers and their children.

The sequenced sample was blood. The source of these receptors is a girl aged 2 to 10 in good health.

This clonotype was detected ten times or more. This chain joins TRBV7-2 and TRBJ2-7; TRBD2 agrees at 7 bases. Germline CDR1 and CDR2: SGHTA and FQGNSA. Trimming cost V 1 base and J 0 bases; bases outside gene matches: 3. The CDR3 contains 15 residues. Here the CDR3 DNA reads TGTGCCAGCAGCTTAGGGCTAGCGGTCTCCTACGAGCAGTACTTC. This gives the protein CASSLGLAVSYEQYF.

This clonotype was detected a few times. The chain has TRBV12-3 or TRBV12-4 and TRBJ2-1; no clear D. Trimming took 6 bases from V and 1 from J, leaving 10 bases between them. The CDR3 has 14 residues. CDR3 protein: CASRFQISYNEQFF. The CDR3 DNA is TGTGCCAGCAGGTTCCAAATATCCTACAATGAGCAGTTCTTC.

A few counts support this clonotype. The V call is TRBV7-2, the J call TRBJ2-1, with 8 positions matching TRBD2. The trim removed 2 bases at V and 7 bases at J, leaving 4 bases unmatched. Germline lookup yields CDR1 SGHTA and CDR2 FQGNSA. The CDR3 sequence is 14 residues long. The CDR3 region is CASSLIGGGNEQFF. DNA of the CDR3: TGTGCCAGCAGCTTAATAGGCGGGGGGAATGAGCAGTTCTTC.

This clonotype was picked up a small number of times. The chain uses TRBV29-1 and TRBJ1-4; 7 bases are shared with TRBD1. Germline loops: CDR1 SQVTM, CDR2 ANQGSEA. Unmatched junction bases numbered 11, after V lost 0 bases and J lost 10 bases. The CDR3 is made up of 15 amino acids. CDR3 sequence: CSVEDGGTASGKLFF. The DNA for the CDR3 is TGCAGCGTTGAAGACGGCGGGACAGCAAGCGGAAAACTGTTTTTT. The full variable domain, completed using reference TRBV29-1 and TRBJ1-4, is SAVISQKPSRDICQRGTSLTIQCQVDSQVTMMFWYRQQPGQSLTLIATANQGSEATYESGFVIDKFPISRPNLTFSTLTVSNMSPEDSSIYLCSVEDGGTASGKLFFGSGTQLSVL.

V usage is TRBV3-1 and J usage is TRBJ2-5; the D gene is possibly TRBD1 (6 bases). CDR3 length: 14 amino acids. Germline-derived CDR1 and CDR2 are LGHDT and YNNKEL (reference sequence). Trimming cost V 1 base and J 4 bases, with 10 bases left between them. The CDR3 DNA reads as TGTGCCAGCAGCCAAGCCTACAGGGTAGAGACCCAGTACTTC. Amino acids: CASSQAYRVETQYF.

CDR3 sequence: CASSESLSGSLRTRQETQYF. In nucleotides, the CDR3 is TGTGCCAGCAGTGAATCTCTCAGCGGGAGTCTACGAACCAGGCAAGAGACCCAGTACTTC. The J gene is TRBJ2-5, the V gene TRBV6-1, with 8 bases matching TRBD2. Germline trimming cut 2 bases from V and 2 bases from J; bases unmatched to any gene: 19. The germline CDR1 and CDR2 sequences are MNHNS and SASEGT. This CDR3 is 20 amino acids long.

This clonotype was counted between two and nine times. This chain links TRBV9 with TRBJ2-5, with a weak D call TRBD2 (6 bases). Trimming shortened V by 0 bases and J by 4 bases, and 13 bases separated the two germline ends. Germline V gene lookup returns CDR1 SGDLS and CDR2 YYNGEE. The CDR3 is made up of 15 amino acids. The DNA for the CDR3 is TGTGCCAGCAGCGTAGAGGCGGGGTTCAGAGAGACCCAGTACTTC. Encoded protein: CASSVEAGFRETQYF.

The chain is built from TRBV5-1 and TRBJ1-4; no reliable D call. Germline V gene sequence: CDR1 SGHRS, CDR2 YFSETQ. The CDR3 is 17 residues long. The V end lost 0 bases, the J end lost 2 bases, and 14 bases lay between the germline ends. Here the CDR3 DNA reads TGCGCCAGCAGCTTGGAACCCACCATGACGACTAATGAAAAACTGTTTTTT. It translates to CASSLEPTMTTNEKLFF.

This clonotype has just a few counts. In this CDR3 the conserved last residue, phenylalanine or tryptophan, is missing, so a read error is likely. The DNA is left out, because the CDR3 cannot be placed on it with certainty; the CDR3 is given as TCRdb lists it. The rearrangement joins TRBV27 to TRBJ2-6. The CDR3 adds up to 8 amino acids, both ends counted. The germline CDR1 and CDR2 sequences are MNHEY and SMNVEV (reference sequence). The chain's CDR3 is CASSFVGG.

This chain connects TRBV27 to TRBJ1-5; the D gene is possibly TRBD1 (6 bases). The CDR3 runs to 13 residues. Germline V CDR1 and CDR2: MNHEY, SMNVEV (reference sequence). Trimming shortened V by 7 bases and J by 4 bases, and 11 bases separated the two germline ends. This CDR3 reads CASKWGPNQPQHF. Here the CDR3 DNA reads TGTGCCAGCAAATGGGGGCCGAATCAGCCCCAGCATTTT.

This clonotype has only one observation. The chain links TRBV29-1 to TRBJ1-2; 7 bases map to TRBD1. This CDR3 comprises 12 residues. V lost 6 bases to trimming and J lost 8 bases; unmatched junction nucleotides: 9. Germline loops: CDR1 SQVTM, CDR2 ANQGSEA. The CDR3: CSVDLQGTGYTF. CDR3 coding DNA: TGCAGCGTGGACCTACAGGGGACCGGCTACACCTTC.

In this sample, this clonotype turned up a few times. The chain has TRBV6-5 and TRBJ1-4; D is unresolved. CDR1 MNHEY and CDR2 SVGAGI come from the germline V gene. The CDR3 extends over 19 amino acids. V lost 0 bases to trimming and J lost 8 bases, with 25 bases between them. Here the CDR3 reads CASSYSYATAIRTYEKLFF. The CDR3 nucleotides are TGTGCCAGCAGTTACTCGTACGCAACGGCGATCAGGACCTACGAAAAACTGTTTTTT.

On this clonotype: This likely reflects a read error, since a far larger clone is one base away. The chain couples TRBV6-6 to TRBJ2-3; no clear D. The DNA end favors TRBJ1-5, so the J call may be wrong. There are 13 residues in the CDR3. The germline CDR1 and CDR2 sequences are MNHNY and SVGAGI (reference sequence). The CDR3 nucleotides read TGTGCCAGCAGTTTGACTAGCACAGATACGCAGCATTTT. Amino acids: CASSLTSTDTQHF.

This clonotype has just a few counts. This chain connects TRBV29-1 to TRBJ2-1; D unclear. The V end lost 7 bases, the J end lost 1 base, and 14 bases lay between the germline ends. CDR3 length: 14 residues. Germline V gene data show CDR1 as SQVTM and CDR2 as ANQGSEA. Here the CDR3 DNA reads TGCAGCGCCACGATAGGCGGTTCCTACAATGAGCAGTTCTTC. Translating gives CSATIGGSYNEQFF.

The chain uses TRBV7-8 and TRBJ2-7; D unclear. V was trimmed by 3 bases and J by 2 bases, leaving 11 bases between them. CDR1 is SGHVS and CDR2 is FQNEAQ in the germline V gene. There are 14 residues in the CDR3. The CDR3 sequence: CASSLSLGTYEQYF. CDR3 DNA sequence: TGTGCCAGCAGCTTGTCCCTAGGGACCTACGAGCAGTACTTC.

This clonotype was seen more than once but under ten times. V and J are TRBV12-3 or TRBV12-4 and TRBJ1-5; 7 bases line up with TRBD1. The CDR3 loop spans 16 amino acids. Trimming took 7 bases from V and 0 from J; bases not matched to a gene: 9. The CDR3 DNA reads TGTGCCAGCAATCCGACAGGGCCTTATAGCAATCAGCCCCAGCATTTT. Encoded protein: CASNPTGPYSNQPQHF.

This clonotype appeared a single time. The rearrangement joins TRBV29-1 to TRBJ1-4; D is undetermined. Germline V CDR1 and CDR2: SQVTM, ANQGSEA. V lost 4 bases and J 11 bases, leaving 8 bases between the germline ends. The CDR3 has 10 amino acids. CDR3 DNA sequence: TGCAGCGTTGTGGTCGTTAAACTGTTTTTT. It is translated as CSVVVVKLFF.

The CDR3 DNA follows: TGTGCCAGCAGCTTAGGGGACCCCAGGGACCATGAGCAGTTCTTC. Its protein product is CASSLGDPRDHEQFF. The chain couples TRBV7-3 to TRBJ2-1; D tentatively reads TRBD1 or TRBD2 (5 bases each). This CDR3 has 15 residues. Deletions cut 2 bases from V and 8 bases from J, with 16 bases between. Germline V lookup: CDR1 SGHTA, CDR2 FQGTGA.

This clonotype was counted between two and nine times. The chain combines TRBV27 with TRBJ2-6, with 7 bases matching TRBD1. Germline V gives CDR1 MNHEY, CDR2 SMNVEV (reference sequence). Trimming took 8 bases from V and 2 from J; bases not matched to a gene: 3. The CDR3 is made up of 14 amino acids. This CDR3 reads CASRTGAGANVLTF. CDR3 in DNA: TGTGCCAGCCGTACAGGGGCTGGGGCCAACGTCCTGACTTTC.

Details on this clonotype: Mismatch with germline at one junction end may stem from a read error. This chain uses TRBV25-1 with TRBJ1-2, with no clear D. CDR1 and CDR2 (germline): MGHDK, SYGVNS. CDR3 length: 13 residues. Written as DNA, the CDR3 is TGTGCCAGCAGTGAATCTGATTACGGACCTGAAGCCTTC. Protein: CASSESDYGPEAF.

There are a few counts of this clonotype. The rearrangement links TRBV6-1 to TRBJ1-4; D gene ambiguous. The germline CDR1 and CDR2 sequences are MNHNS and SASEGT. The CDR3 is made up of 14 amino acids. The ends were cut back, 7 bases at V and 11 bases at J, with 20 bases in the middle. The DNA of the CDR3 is TGTGCCAGCATCGATCCGGATATAATGATGAAACTGTTTTTT. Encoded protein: CASIDPDIMMKLFF.